These 21 T cell receptor beta chains came from one sample sequenced in a study of blood T cell repertoires in COVID-19. Sequenced by immunoSEQ multiplex PCR; TCRdb stores in-frame clones only, minus some. The sample shows 50,000 to 65,000 clones, roughly 90% of them seen only once. The sample taken for sequencing was peripheral blood. The origin of the receptors is a man in his sixties with acute or convalescent COVID-19.

The rearrangement links TRBV7-8 to TRBJ1-1; 8 bases align to TRBD1. The CDR3 has 12 residues. Germline values: CDR1 SGHVS, CDR2 FQNEAQ. V was clipped by 2 bases and J by 8 bases; unmatched bases: 1. The CDR3 reads CASSLWDREAFF. DNA of the CDR3: TGTGCCAGCAGCTTATGGGACAGGGAAGCTTTCTTT.

The rearrangement joins TRBV5-4 to TRBJ2-2; TRBD1 might be the D (5 bases). The CDR3 extends over 15 amino acids. CDR1 and CDR2 (germline): SGHNT, YYREEE (reference sequence). V dropped 4 bases and J dropped 5 bases, with 15 bases sitting between them. The CDR3 is CASSRGDTGTGELFF. In DNA, the CDR3 is TGTGCCAGCAGCCGAGGAGATACAGGTACCGGGGAGCTGTTTTTT.

The chain joins TRBV7-9 to TRBJ1-1; no firm D call. This CDR3 region has 8 residues. V gave up 10 bases and J gave up 6 bases, with 3 bases separating them. Germline loops: CDR1 SEHNR, CDR2 FQNEAQ (reference sequence). The CDR3, as DNA: TGTGCCACGTCTGAAGCTTTCTTT. Its translation is CATSEAFF. The full variable domain, its missing parts supplied by reference TRBV7-9 and TRBJ1-1, is DTGVSQNPRHKITKRGQNVTFRCDPISEHNRLYWYRQTLGQGPEFLTYFQNEAQLEKSRLLSDRFSAERPKGSFSTLEIQRTEQGDSAMYLCATSEAFFGQGTRLTVV.

This rearrangement joins TRBV19 to TRBJ1-5; 10 bases fit TRBD1. The CDR3 is made up of 16 amino acids. The germline V gene has CDR1 LNHDA and CDR2 SQIVND (reference sequence). With V trimmed by 4 bases and J by 5 bases, 8 bases remained unmatched. CDR3 sequence reads: CASSTPGTGVDQPQHF. The CDR3, as DNA: TGTGCCAGTAGTACCCCTGGGACAGGGGTTGATCAGCCCCAGCATTTT.

The chain recombines TRBV19 with TRBJ2-3; possibly TRBD1 for D (5 bases). The V end was cut by 8 bases, the J end by 6 bases, with 21 bases between. This CDR3 region has 15 residues. CDR1 and CDR2 (germline): LNHDA, SQIVND (reference sequence). The CDR3 reads CASSGSRQSPDTQYF. The CDR3, as DNA: TGTGCCAGTTCAGGGTCTCGACAGTCACCGGATACGCAGTATTTT.

This rearrangement joins TRBV27 to TRBJ1-1; tentatively, D is TRBD1 (5 bases). This CDR3 has 13 amino acids. Trimming left V 6 bases short and J 4 bases short, with 12 bases between. Germline assignment: CDR1 MNHEY and CDR2 SMNVEV (reference sequence). The CDR3 loop is CASRLGGGTEAFF. The CDR3 coding sequence is TGTGCCAGCAGATTGGGGGGGGGCACTGAAGCTTTCTTT.

CDR3 coding DNA: TGTGCCAGCAGTTACTCACCAGGAAGTGACTATGGCTACACCTTC. This translates into CASSYSPGSDYGYTF. The chain couples TRBV6-5 to TRBJ1-2; D is ambiguous. Germline V lookup: CDR1 MNHEY, CDR2 SVGAGI. This CDR3 has 15 residues. V lost 0 bases, J lost 3 bases, and 11 bases lay in between.

This clone was recorded once. This chain joins TRBV4-1 and TRBJ2-1; possibly TRBD2 for D (5 bases). The CDR3 is made up of 16 amino acids. The germline CDR1 and CDR2 sequences are MGHRA and YSYEKL. V was pared by 1 base and J by 1 base, with 11 bases between. CDR3 protein: CASSQGRQRSYNEQFF. The CDR3 bases are TGCGCCAGCAGCCAAGGACGCCAGCGGTCCTACAATGAGCAGTTCTTC.

The chain uses TRBV6-2 or TRBV6-3 and TRBJ2-1, with D unclear. The CDR3 consists of 13 residues. Germline assignment: CDR1 MNHEY and CDR2 SVGEGT. Trimming pared 3 bases from V and 8 bases from J, leaving 11 bases between. CDR3 sequence reads: CASSYSSMYEQFF. Here the CDR3 DNA reads TGTGCCAGCAGTTATAGTAGCATGTATGAGCAGTTCTTC.

The rearrangement links TRBV7-8 to TRBJ2-7; the D is unclear. The germline V gene encodes CDR1 SGHVS and CDR2 FQNEAQ. The CDR3 is 12 residues long. Trimming stripped 5 bases from V and 8 bases from J, with 13 bases between. The CDR3 loop reads CASSPTHTQQYF. The CDR3 bases are TGTGCCAGCAGCCCGACTCATACTCAGCAGTACTTC.

This chain's CDR3 is CASSLVPKGQHF. CDR3 nucleotides: TGTGCCAGCAGCTTGGTCCCTAAGGGGCAGCATTTT. The V call is TRBV5-8, the J call TRBJ1-5, with D possibly TRBD1 on 5 matching bases. This CDR3 spans 12 amino acids. The V gene lost 0 bases and the J gene lost 13 bases, with 11 bases spanning the gap. The V gene's germline CDR1 is SGHTS and CDR2 YDEGEE.

The chain employs TRBV5-1 and TRBJ2-3; weak D call: TRBD1 (5 bases). V was pared by 0 bases and J by 6 bases, with 14 bases between. This CDR3 is 15 amino acids long. Germline CDR1 is SGHRS and CDR2 is YFSETQ. CDR3 bases: TGCGCCAGCAGCTTGGGAAGACAGCAACGGGATACGCAGTATTTT. Translated: CASSLGRQQRDTQYF.

A single count supports this clone. This chain joins TRBV9 and TRBJ2-3; a possible D gene is TRBD1 (5 bases). V lost 4 bases to trimming and J lost 0 bases, with 15 bases between them. Germline V gene data show CDR1 as SGDLS and CDR2 as YYNGEE. The CDR3 is 16 residues long. The CDR3 spells CASSSRQGPSTDTQYF. The CDR3 coding sequence is TGTGCCAGCAGCTCGAGGCAGGGCCCTAGCACAGATACGCAGTATTTT.

DNA for the CDR3: TGTGCCAGCAGCCCCAAACTAGAAGCTTTCTTT. Encoded protein: CASSPKLEAFF. The V gene is TRBV7-8, the J gene TRBJ1-1; D remains ambiguous. Germline loops: CDR1 SGHVS, CDR2 FQNEAQ. V lost 5 bases, J lost 8 bases, and 9 bases lay in between. The CDR3 loop spans 11 amino acids.

The J gene is TRBJ1-3, the V gene TRBV2; D gene ambiguous. The CDR3 consists of 13 residues. V lost 6 bases and J lost 0, with 6 bases in between. CDR1 and CDR2 from the germline V gene are SNHLY and FYNNEI. CDR3 sequence (DNA): TGTGCCAGCAGACTGAGCTCTGGAAACACCATATATTTT. Translation gives CASRLSSGNTIYF. The full variable domain, in which reference TRBV2 and TRBJ1-3 provide the parts outside the CDR3, is EPEVTQTPSHQVTQMGQEVILRCVPISNHLYFYWYRQILGQKVEFLVSFYNNEISEKSEIFDDQFSVERPDGSNFTLKIRSTKLEDSAMYFCASRLSSGNTIYFGEGSWLTVV.

This clone was counted once. The chain has TRBV7-2 and TRBJ1-2; the D gene is possibly TRBD1 (6 bases). V shed 1 base and J shed 4 bases, with 10 bases lying between them. The CDR3 is 14 residues long. Germline V gene sequence: CDR1 SGHTA, CDR2 FQGNSA. Here the CDR3 DNA reads TGTGCCAGCAGCTTAGACCAGGGGACCTATGGCTACACCTTC. Its protein product is CASSLDQGTYGYTF.

This clone has only a few counts. V gene TRBV3-1 (or the pseudogene TRBV3-2) combines with J gene TRBJ1-2; D unclear. The germline V gene has CDR1 LGHDT and CDR2 YNNKEL (reference sequence). The CDR3 spans 15 residues. Trimming took 5 bases from V and 4 from J, leaving 17 bases between them. CDR3 DNA: TGTGCCAGCAGCTCCCCGGGAGACGTCCTCTATGGCTACACCTTC. This encodes CASSSPGDVLYGYTF.

The genes are TRBV7-6 and TRBJ1-2; 8 bases match TRBD1. The CDR3 runs 15 residues. The germline V gene has CDR1 SGHVS and CDR2 FNYEAQ. The V and J ends lost 5 bases and 3 bases, in that order; junction bases with no gene match: 8. CDR3 in amino acids: CASSAGQGADYGYTF. CDR3 bases: TGTGCCAGCAGCGCTGGACAGGGCGCGGACTATGGCTACACCTTC.

The gene calls are TRBV19 and TRBJ1-2; the match to TRBD1 covers 7 bases. After removal of 7 bases from V and 4 bases from J, the junction contained 9 bases not matched to a gene. The CDR3 loop spans 14 amino acids. CDR1 is LNHDA and CDR2 is SQIVND in the germline V gene (reference sequence). The CDR3 loop reads CASTKTRDSYGYTF. CDR3 nucleotides: TGTGCCAGTACTAAAACAAGGGACAGCTATGGCTACACCTTC.

The J gene is TRBJ1-3, the V gene TRBV4-2; D ambiguous. CDR3 length: 15 amino acids. Germline assignment: CDR1 LGHNA and CDR2 YNFKEQ. V was cut by 1 base and J by 0 bases, with 7 bases left in between. CDR3 region: CASSQATNSGNTIYF. The CDR3 bases are TGTGCCAGCAGCCAAGCGACAAACTCTGGAAACACCATATATTTT.

Here the CDR3 DNA reads TGTGCCAGCAGCTTTGACATTAGCAATCAGCCCCAGCATTTT. Translation gives CASSFDISNQPQHF. The chain is built from TRBV7-2 and TRBJ1-5; no clear D. The germline V gene encodes CDR1 SGHTA and CDR2 FQGNSA. The germline V and J ends were trimmed by 3 bases and 0 bases, with 6 bases remaining between them. The CDR3 length is 14 residues.